The 28 T cell receptor beta chains below come from one sample, sequenced in a study of beta chain features in type 1 diabetes. Of the isolated RNA, all was reverse transcribed, and so the sequenced material was expressed TCRB transcripts. This table comes from immunoSEQ multiplex PCR, and its TCRdb copy is limited to in-frame clones, with some not included. The sample comprises 300,000 to 350,000 clones, around 7.6% of which are singletons, and around 0.45% rests with the top ten. Sequenced sample: central memory CD4+ T cells from blood. The receptors derive from a woman aged 18-29 years in good health.

The J gene is TRBJ1-2, the V gene TRBV6-5; possible D gene TRBD1, 6 bases. The CDR3 is 13 residues long. Germline CDR1 is MNHEY and CDR2 is SVGAGI. V was cut by 6 bases and J by 5 bases, with 13 bases left in between. In DNA form, the CDR3 reads TGTGCCAGCAGGAGGGACACTTATTATGGCTACACCTTC. This gives the protein CASRRDTYYGYTF.

The chain is built from TRBV28 and TRBJ2-7; 10 nucleotides match TRBD2. Per the germline V gene, CDR1 is MDHEN and CDR2 is SYDVKM. V shed 8 bases and J 2 bases; nucleotides not matched to a gene: 6. CDR3 size: 14 residues. The CDR3 nucleotides read TGTGCCAGCCGGACTAGCGGCCTTACCTACGAGCAGTACTTC. Residues: CASRTSGLTYEQYF.

This clone has a handful of counts. Other DNA sequences in this sample translate to the same CDR3. The rearrangement uses TRBV7-9 and TRBJ2-7; 12 bases align to TRBD2. The CDR3 is 15 amino acids. Unmatched junction bases numbered 1, after V lost 3 bases and J lost 1 base. Looked up from germline, CDR1 is SEHNR and CDR2 is FQNEAQ (reference sequence). The CDR3 DNA sequence: TGTGCCAGCAGCTTGACTAGCGGGAGTTCCTACGAGCAGTACTTC. Translating gives CASSLTSGSSYEQYF.

This clone was seen a handful of times. V and J are TRBV5-4 and TRBJ2-5, with unresolved D. Trimming shortened V by 1 base and J by 5 bases, and 9 bases separated the two germline ends. The CDR3 runs 13 residues. Germline V lookup: CDR1 SGHNT, CDR2 YYREEE (reference sequence). This CDR3 reads CASSLFSGETQYF. For the CDR3, the DNA is TGTGCCAGCAGCTTGTTTTCTGGGGAGACCCAGTACTTC. The variable domain in full, with the rest retrieved from reference TRBV5-4 and TRBJ2-5, is ETGVTQSPTHLIKTRGQQVTLRCSSQSGHNTVSWYQQALGQGPQFIFQYYREEENGRGNFPPRFSGLQFPNYSSELNVNALELDDSALYLCASSLFSGETQYFGPGTRLLVL.

The V and J genes are TRBV27 and TRBJ2-1, with unresolved D. The CDR3 sequence is 15 residues long. Trimming took 4 bases from V and 0 from J, leaving 10 bases between them. The germline gives CDR1 MNHEY, CDR2 SMNVEV (reference sequence). CDR3 in amino acids: CASSYHPYSYNEQFF. DNA of the CDR3: TGTGCCAGCAGTTACCACCCGTACTCCTACAATGAGCAGTTCTTC.

V and J are TRBV6-1 and TRBJ2-5; 7 bases align to TRBD1. V was pared by 8 bases and J by 2 bases, with 5 bases of the junction left unmatched. This CDR3 region has 13 residues. Per germline, CDR1 MNHNS and CDR2 SASEGT. The CDR3 protein is CASRRRGQETQYF. As DNA, the CDR3 is TGTGCCAGCCGCCGCAGGGGGCAAGAGACCCAGTACTTC.

This clone was seen only a few times. The CDR3 DNA reads as TGTGCCAGCGCGGGCCAATTCGGGAGTTACGAGCAGTACTTC. It codes for CASAGQFGSYEQYF. This chain links TRBV25-1 with TRBJ2-7, with a possible D match to TRBD2 (6 bases). This CDR3 contains 14 residues. The V gene's germline CDR1 is MGHDK and CDR2 SYGVNS. V was clipped by 8 bases and J by 4 bases, with 18 bases between them.

This sequence joins TRBV6-5 and TRBJ2-1; 11 nucleotides align to TRBD1. The V and J ends lost 10 bases and 8 bases, in that order; junction bases with no gene match: 10. Germline V lookup: CDR1 MNHEY, CDR2 SVGAGI. CDR3 length: 14 amino acids. The CDR3: CAIGKGQGVDEQFF. The CDR3 coding sequence is TGTGCCATCGGCAAGGGACAGGGGGTCGATGAGCAGTTCTTC.

There are a few counts of this clone. The chain has TRBV10-3 and TRBJ2-5, with D perhaps matching TRBD1 (6 bases). The germline CDR1 and CDR2 sequences are ENHRY and SYGVKD. This CDR3 comprises 17 residues. The V and J ends lost 3 bases and 5 bases respectively, with 22 bases between them. CDR3 region: CAISDRGPAGGRETQYF. In DNA form, the CDR3 reads TGTGCCATCAGTGACCGAGGGCCCGCTGGGGGCCGGGAGACCCAGTACTTC.

This clone appeared once. Other DNA sequences in the same sample also yield this CDR3. The chain employs TRBV5-1 and TRBJ2-2; the D is unclear. From germline, CDR1 is SGHRS and CDR2 YFSETQ. Trimming cost V 5 bases and J 0 bases, with 8 bases left between them. The length of the CDR3 is 14 residues. The CDR3 spells CASSENANTGELFF. CDR3 nucleotides: TGCGCCAGCAGTGAAAACGCGAACACCGGGGAGCTGTTTTTT.

V is TRBV15 and J is TRBJ2-1, with 13 bases matching TRBD2. CDR3 length: 16 amino acids. With V trimmed by 6 bases and J by 4 bases, 6 bases remained unmatched. Germline loops: CDR1 LNHNV, CDR2 YYDKDF (reference sequence). CDR3 sequence: CATRVLAGGGYNEQFF. CDR3 in DNA: TGTGCCACCAGGGTACTAGCGGGAGGGGGTTACAATGAGCAGTTCTTC.

This clone was recorded a few times. The chain couples TRBV19 to TRBJ2-6, with TRBD1 matching 8 bases. Germline CDR1 is LNHDA and CDR2 is SQIVND (reference sequence). The CDR3 length is 17 residues. Unmatched junction bases numbered 7, after V lost 6 bases and J lost 0 bases. This chain's CDR3 is CASSRGQGSSGANVLTF. The CDR3 DNA reads as TGTGCCAGTAGCCGAGGACAGGGCAGCTCTGGGGCCAACGTCCTGACTTTC.

The J gene is TRBJ2-1, the V gene TRBV4-1; TRBD2 is a possible D gene (5 bases). This CDR3 has 16 amino acids. From germline, CDR1 is MGHRA and CDR2 YSYEKL. Trimming stripped 2 bases from V and 5 bases from J, with 16 bases between. The CDR3 loop reads CASSQPGGPKNNEQFF. In nucleotides, the CDR3 is TGCGCCAGCAGCCAACCTGGAGGCCCGAAAAACAATGAGCAGTTCTTC.

The chain combines TRBV6-1 with TRBJ1-2; D might be TRBD1 (6 bases). CDR1 and CDR2 from the germline V gene are MNHNS and SASEGT. Trimming removed 1 base from V and 5 bases from J, with 14 bases in between. This CDR3 has 15 amino acids. The chain's CDR3 is CASSEVLGAIYGYTF. DNA of the CDR3: TGTGCCAGCAGTGAAGTTTTGGGGGCTATTTATGGCTACACCTTC.

V is TRBV28 and J is TRBJ2-7, with 8 bases aligning to TRBD1. Germline values: CDR1 MDHEN, CDR2 SYDVKM. J was trimmed by 3 bases and V by 5 bases; bases with no gene match: 6. The CDR3 loop spans 14 amino acids. In nucleotides, the CDR3 is TGTGCCAGCAGTAGCGACAGGGGAAACTACGAGCAGTACTTC. Translated: CASSSDRGNYEQYF. Drawing the rest from reference TRBV28 and TRBJ2-7, the complete variable domain is DVKVTQSSRYLVKRTGEKVFLECVQDMDHENMFWYRQDPGLGLRLIYFSYDVKMKEKGDIPEGYSVSREKKERFSLILESASTNQTSMYLCASSSDRGNYEQYFGPGTRLTVT.

The table lists this clone with many counts. The genes are TRBV27 and TRBJ2-4; 7 positions agree with TRBD2. J lost 8 bases, V lost 2 bases, and 9 bases had no gene match. This CDR3 has 15 residues. Germline values: CDR1 MNHEY, CDR2 SMNVEV (reference sequence). CDR3 residues: CASSLMGLTSDIQYF. The CDR3 DNA is TGTGCCAGCAGTTTAATGGGACTAACAAGCGACATTCAGTACTTC.

V is TRBV2 and J is TRBJ1-1; D is uncertain. Trimming stripped 4 bases from V and 6 bases from J, with 15 bases between. The CDR3 loop spans 14 amino acids. Germline lookup yields CDR1 SNHLY and CDR2 FYNNEI. The CDR3 is CASSVGRNNAEAFF. For the CDR3, the DNA is TGTGCCAGCAGTGTAGGACGCAACAACGCTGAAGCTTTCTTT.

This clone was detected ten times or more. V usage is TRBV10-3 and J usage is TRBJ2-5; D perhaps matches TRBD2 (7 bases). The CDR3 length is 14 residues. The V gene's germline CDR1 is ENHRY and CDR2 SYGVKD. The ends were cut back, 10 bases at V and 2 bases at J, with 17 bases in the middle. The CDR3 here is CATRGGTQQETQYF. DNA for the CDR3: TGTGCCACTCGGGGAGGGACACAACAAGAGACCCAGTACTTC.

V usage is TRBV7-2 and J usage is TRBJ2-2; D unclear. Looked up from germline, CDR1 is SGHTA and CDR2 is FQGNSA. This CDR3 has 13 residues. Trimming stripped 5 bases from V and 6 bases from J, with 10 bases between. CDR3 sequence (DNA): TGTGCCAGCAGCCCCCGGGCCCCCGGGGAGCTGTTTTTT. Its protein is CASSPRAPGELFF.

The V gene is TRBV2, the J gene TRBJ1-1; D gene unclear. Trimming left V 8 bases short and J 5 bases short, with 18 bases between. The CDR3 loop spans 14 amino acids. Germline assignment: CDR1 SNHLY and CDR2 FYNNEI. As DNA, the CDR3 is TGTGCCAGCGGTGCACGCGCCTGGGATACTGAAGCTTTCTTT. Its translation is CASGARAWDTEAFF. Full variable domain (rest looked up from reference TRBV2 and TRBJ1-1): EPEVTQTPSHQVTQMGQEVILRCVPISNHLYFYWYRQILGQKVEFLVSFYNNEISEKSEIFDDQFSVERPDGSNFTLKIRSTKLEDSAMYFCASGARAWDTEAFFGQGTRLTVV.

Concerning this clone itself: The sample holds other DNA sequences that translate to the same CDR3. This chain uses TRBV27 with TRBJ2-1; no reliable D call. The CDR3 covers 12 residues. Germline V gives CDR1 MNHEY, CDR2 SMNVEV (reference sequence). Trimming left V 3 bases short and J 7 bases short, with 7 bases between. The CDR3 region has the DNA TGTGCCAGCAGTTTGCGTGGAAATGAGCAGTTCTTC. Its translation: CASSLRGNEQFF.

This clone showed up just a few times. The gene calls are TRBV10-3 and TRBJ2-6, with TRBD2 matching over 8 bases. CDR1 is ENHRY and CDR2 is SYGVKD in the germline V gene. This CDR3 is 14 amino acids long. J was trimmed by 2 bases and V by 10 bases; bases with no gene match: 4. The CDR3 region has the DNA TGTGCCACCAAACTAGCGGCTGGGGCCAACGTCCTGACTTTC. It encodes CATKLAAGANVLTF.

The chain has TRBV7-2 and TRBJ1-2; D unclear. CDR3 length: 12 amino acids. Germline V gives CDR1 SGHTA, CDR2 FQGNSA. Trimming left V 3 bases short and J 1 base short, with 3 bases between. CDR3 DNA sequence: TGTGCCAGCAGCTTCCGTAACTATGGCTACACCTTC. Its translation: CASSFRNYGYTF.

The chain has TRBV6-5 and TRBJ2-1; tentatively, D is TRBD2 (6 bases). Trimming removed 6 bases at V and 9 bases at J, with 15 bases between. The CDR3 contains 13 residues. Germline values: CDR1 MNHEY, CDR2 SVGAGI. The DNA for the CDR3 is TGTGCCAGCAGAAAAGGACTACGAGGTGAGCAGTTCTTC. Its translation is CASRKGLRGEQFF.

The rearrangement joins TRBV29-1 to TRBJ1-1; D is undetermined. The V gene's germline CDR1 is SQVTM and CDR2 ANQGSEA. CDR3 size: 14 residues. The germline V and J ends were trimmed by 7 bases and 7 bases, with 22 bases remaining between them. As DNA, the CDR3 is TGCAGCGGGAGAGGATTCCGAGGGTACGATGAAGCTTTCTTT. Translating gives CSGRGFRGYDEAFF. Combining the CDR3 with reference TRBV29-1 and TRBJ1-1 gives the whole variable domain SAVISQKPSRDICQRGTSLTIQCQVDSQVTMMFWYRQQPGQSLTLIATANQGSEATYESGFVIDKFPISRPNLTFSTLTVSNMSPEDSSIYLCSGRGFRGYDEAFFGQGTRLTVV.

Details on this clone: Additional DNA sequences in this sample encode the identical CDR3. The CDR3 here is CASSSGSSYEQYF. CDR3 DNA sequence: TGCGCCAGCAGTTCAGGAAGCTCCTACGAGCAGTACTTC. The V gene is TRBV5-1, the J gene TRBJ2-7; D unresolved. The CDR3 covers 13 residues. V was trimmed by 5 bases and J by 0 bases, leaving 9 bases between them. Germline values: CDR1 SGHRS, CDR2 YFSETQ.

This rearrangement joins TRBV5-1 to TRBJ2-5, with D hard to call. This CDR3 contains 14 residues. V gave up 4 bases and J gave up 5 bases, with 15 bases separating them. The germline V gene has CDR1 SGHRS and CDR2 YFSETQ. The chain's CDR3 is CASSPSIRAETQYF. DNA for the CDR3: TGCGCCAGCAGCCCCTCTATCCGGGCGGAGACCCAGTACTTC.

V usage is TRBV18 and J usage is TRBJ2-7; D ambiguous. Trimming shortened V by 2 bases and J by 0 bases, and 20 bases separated the two germline ends. CDR3 length: 18 residues. CDR1 KGHSH and CDR2 LQKENI come from the germline V gene. The CDR3 DNA sequence: TGTGCCAGCTCACCAATGGCCTCCGGGCAATTAGGCTCCTACGAGCAGTACTTC. Translation: CASSPMASGQLGSYEQYF.